Shown below are 25 T cell receptor beta chains from a single sample sequenced in a study of blood T cell repertoires in COVID-19 (dated by TCRdb to between 2020 and 2021). Libraries were constructed by the immunoSEQ multiplex PCR assay. The immuneACCESS repertoire file appears here via TCRdb, limited to in-frame rearrangements. These files lack a portion of the clones; in checked studies, under half of the deficit traces to unresolved V genes, and the cause of the others is not known. This sample comprises about 150,000 clones, 75% to 90% of them detected only once. The ten largest clones take up roughly 4% of the sample. The source material was peripheral blood. The receptors were gathered from a woman aged 60-70 years with active or convalescent COVID-19.

This sequence joins TRBV12-3 or TRBV12-4 and TRBJ1-6; unclear D gene. The CDR3 spans 13 residues. V lost 7 bases, J lost 7 bases, and 11 bases lay in between. The CDR3 loop is CASTTVGNSPLHF. The CDR3 nucleotides read TGTGCCAGCACCACAGTTGGGAATTCACCCCTCCACTTT.

CDR3 coding DNA: TGCGCCAGCACCTCGGCGTCAGGGGGAAGATTGGGGAACACTGAAGCTTTCTTT. Its translation: CASTSASGGRLGNTEAFF. The rearrangement links TRBV5-1 to TRBJ1-1, with TRBD1 matching 7 bases. This CDR3 has 18 residues. The germline gives CDR1 SGHRS, CDR2 YFSETQ. The V and J ends lost 6 bases and 1 base, in that order; junction bases with no gene match: 18.

The chain combines TRBV7-9 with TRBJ1-3; D may be TRBD1 (6 bases). CDR1 SEHNR and CDR2 FQNEAQ come from the germline V gene (reference sequence). CDR3 length equals 16 residues. V lost 5 bases and J 0 bases, leaving 14 bases between the germline ends. The CDR3 sequence: CASSRGRGISGNTIYF. The CDR3 nucleotides are TGTGCCAGCAGCAGGGGGAGGGGAATCTCTGGAAACACCATATATTTT.

The chain joins TRBV7-2 to TRBJ2-2, with D possibly being TRBD2 (5 bases). CDR1 SGHTA and CDR2 FQGNSA come from the germline V gene. V gave up 2 bases and J gave up 8 bases, with 18 bases separating them. The CDR3 runs 16 residues. CDR3 DNA: TGTGCCAGCAGCTTAACGGCTCTAGCCTTGGTAGGGGAGCTGTTTTTT. Translation gives CASSLTALALVGELFF.

The rearrangement links TRBV2 to TRBJ2-7; 7 bases map to TRBD2. CDR3 length equals 14 residues. CDR1 is SNHLY, CDR2 FYNNEI, per germline. V lost 3 bases, J lost 5 bases, and 7 bases stayed unmatched. The CDR3 loop is CASSDLGLADEQYF. CDR3 in DNA: TGTGCCAGCAGTGACCTTGGGCTAGCGGACGAGCAGTACTTC.

The chain uses TRBV27 and TRBJ2-1, with 11 nucleotides matching TRBD2. CDR3 size: 15 residues. Germline V lookup: CDR1 MNHEY, CDR2 SMNVEV (reference sequence). After removal of 6 bases from V and 6 bases from J, the junction contained 7 bases not matched to a gene. CDR3: CASSRLAGMGNEQFF. The CDR3 nucleotides read TGTGCCAGCAGCCGACTAGCGGGGATGGGCAATGAGCAGTTCTTC.

This chain joins TRBV5-1 and TRBJ2-1, with 14 nucleotides matching TRBD2. CDR1 SGHRS and CDR2 YFSETQ come from the germline V gene. With 5 bases clipped from V and 2 bases from J, the junction kept 3 bases outside the gene matches. This CDR3 comprises 16 residues. The CDR3 spells CASRETSGGAYNEQFF. For the CDR3, the DNA is TGCGCCAGCAGGGAGACTAGCGGGGGGGCCTACAATGAGCAGTTCTTC.

This clone was observed a single time. The chain uses TRBV7-2 and TRBJ2-6; D unresolved. This CDR3 has 16 residues. The V end lost 0 bases, the J end lost 4 bases, and 10 bases lay between the germline ends. The V gene's germline CDR1 is SGHTA and CDR2 FQGNSA. CDR3 DNA sequence: TGTGCCAGCAGCTTAGCCCCACCACTGGGGGCCAACGTCCTGACTTTC. Translating it yields CASSLAPPLGANVLTF.

The J gene is TRBJ2-5, the V gene TRBV7-2; 8 bases align to TRBD2. The CDR3 has 17 amino acids. Germline V CDR1 and CDR2: SGHTA, FQGNSA. J lost 4 bases, V lost 5 bases, and 15 bases had no gene match. CDR3 amino acids: CASSLNPPGLVSETQYF. The CDR3 DNA reads as TGTGCCAGCAGCCTCAATCCCCCGGGACTAGTTTCAGAGACCCAGTACTTC.

This chain uses TRBV6-2 or TRBV6-3 with TRBJ2-7, with 9 positions matching TRBD1. CDR1 and CDR2 from the germline V gene are MNHEY and SVGEGT. Trimming took 6 bases from V and 4 from J; bases not matched to a gene: 13. The CDR3 is 16 residues long. In nucleotides, the CDR3 is TGTGCCAGCAGCCTCGAGGGGGGACAGGGAGCATACGAGCAGTACTTC. It is translated as CASSLEGGQGAYEQYF.

The chain has TRBV2 and TRBJ1-2, with D maybe TRBD1 (5 bases). The ends were cut back, 6 bases at V and 6 bases at J, with 11 bases in the middle. The CDR3 loop spans 12 amino acids. Per germline, CDR1 SNHLY and CDR2 FYNNEI. The CDR3 protein is CASSEFRDGYTF. CDR3 in DNA: TGTGCCAGCAGCGAATTCAGGGATGGCTACACCTTC.

The chain uses TRBV7-9 and TRBJ2-3, with TRBD1 as a possible D gene (6 bases). The germline V and J ends were trimmed by 4 bases and 9 bases, with 14 bases remaining between them. Germline-derived CDR1 and CDR2 are SEHNR and FQNEAQ (reference sequence). The CDR3 runs 13 residues. CDR3 sequence (DNA): TGTGCCAGCAGCTCCGGACAGATGGGGACGCAGTATTTT. Residues: CASSSGQMGTQYF.

This sequence joins TRBV6-5 and TRBJ2-5, with 8 positions matching TRBD2. CDR1 is MNHEY and CDR2 is SVGAGI in the germline V gene. Trimming took 9 bases from V and 1 from J; bases not matched to a gene: 10. CDR3 size: 15 residues. CDR3 loop: CARGAGGAIQETQYF. The CDR3 nucleotides read TGTGCCAGAGGGGCGGGGGGCGCTATCCAAGAGACCCAGTACTTC.

The V call is TRBV6-1, the J call TRBJ1-1; 7 bases fit TRBD1. The CDR3 runs 15 residues. Germline V gene sequence: CDR1 MNHNS, CDR2 SASEGT. The V and J ends lost 2 bases and 1 base, in that order; junction bases with no gene match: 4. CDR3 coding DNA: TGTGCCAGCAGTGAACTAGGGGGCCCGAACACTGAAGCTTTCTTT. Its protein is CASSELGGPNTEAFF.

The genes are TRBV7-2 and TRBJ2-3; tentatively, D is TRBD1 (7 bases). The CDR3 is 15 amino acids. V was clipped by 6 bases and J by 2 bases, with 15 bases between them. CDR1 and CDR2 (germline): SGHTA, FQGNSA. This chain's CDR3 is CASSLQGGPTDTQYF. CDR3 DNA: TGTGCCAGCAGTTTGCAGGGGGGCCCCACAGATACGCAGTATTTT.

This chain connects TRBV12-3 or TRBV12-4 to TRBJ1-2, with 8 positions matching TRBD1. The length of the CDR3 is 13 residues. Trimming at V came to 4 bases and at J to 8 bases, leaving 6 bases not matched to a gene. CDR3 in DNA: TGTGCCAGCAGTTCGACAGGGGTTGAAGGCTACACCTTC. Translating gives CASSSTGVEGYTF.

The genes are TRBV3-1 (or the pseudogene TRBV3-2) and TRBJ1-2, with a weak D call TRBD1 (6 bases). V was cut by 0 bases and J by 3 bases, with 14 bases left in between. The CDR3 is 16 amino acids. Per the germline V gene, CDR1 is LGHDT and CDR2 is YNNKEL (reference sequence). The CDR3 spells CASSQEDGGRDYGYTF. The CDR3 nucleotides are TGTGCCAGCAGCCAAGAGGACGGGGGGCGCGACTATGGCTACACCTTC.

The chain joins TRBV25-1 to TRBJ2-7; TRBD2 is a possible D gene (5 bases). The CDR3 consists of 14 residues. V lost 6 bases, J lost 2 bases, and 14 bases lay in between. Germline V gene sequence: CDR1 MGHDK, CDR2 SYGVNS. The CDR3 reads CASSAGLSPYEQYF. The CDR3 bases are TGTGCCAGCAGCGCTGGACTTTCGCCCTACGAGCAGTACTTC.

This chain connects TRBV6-5 to TRBJ1-1, with D maybe TRBD1 (6 bases). Germline-derived CDR1 and CDR2 are MNHEY and SVGAGI. V was pared by 6 bases and J by 12 bases, with 14 bases between. CDR3 length: 11 residues. The CDR3, as DNA: TGTGCCAGCAGCTGGGGGGGGGCATCTTTCTTT. Translation: CASSWGGASFF.

J is TRBJ1-3 and V is TRBV18; no firm D call. The germline CDR1 and CDR2 sequences are KGHSH and LQKENI. Trimming pared 1 base from V and 0 bases from J, leaving 10 bases between. The CDR3 has 16 amino acids. CDR3 protein: CASSPQRVTSGNTIYF. The CDR3 DNA sequence: TGTGCCAGCTCACCACAACGGGTTACCTCTGGAAACACCATATATTTT.

The chain is built from TRBV6-6 and TRBJ1-3; 9 bases map to TRBD1. The V and J ends lost 6 bases and 0 bases, in that order; junction bases with no gene match: 3. The CDR3 length is 15 residues. The germline V gene has CDR1 MNHNY and CDR2 SVGAGI (reference sequence). CDR3 coding DNA: TGTGCCAGCAGAGAGACAGGGGGCTCTGGAAACACCATATATTTT. This encodes CASRETGGSGNTIYF.

This clone was observed a few times. The V gene is TRBV7-2, the J gene TRBJ1-1; tentatively, D is TRBD1 (6 bases). The V gene lost 1 base and the J gene lost 7 bases, with 16 bases spanning the gap. The CDR3 covers 15 residues. CDR1 is SGHTA, CDR2 FQGNSA, per germline. CDR3: CASSLGPGGAGEAFF. CDR3 nucleotides: TGTGCCAGCAGCTTAGGTCCGGGGGGGGCTGGTGAAGCTTTCTTT.

This chain joins TRBV4-1 and TRBJ1-5; maybe TRBD1 (6 bases). V was trimmed by 0 bases and J by 7 bases, leaving 16 bases between them. CDR1 is MGHRA and CDR2 is YSYEKL in the germline V gene. The CDR3 spans 16 residues. The CDR3 loop reads CASSQEGGASLQPQHF. DNA for the CDR3: TGCGCCAGCAGCCAAGAGGGGGGGGCGTCTTTGCAGCCCCAGCATTTT.

The gene calls are TRBV5-1 and TRBJ2-1; 9 bases line up with TRBD2. Germline CDR1 reads SGHRS; CDR2 reads YFSETQ. V shed 5 bases and J 0 bases; nucleotides not matched to a gene: 3. The CDR3 spans 15 residues. The CDR3 DNA follows: TGCGCCAGCAGTCGGACTAGCGACTCCTACAATGAGCAGTTCTTC. Protein sequence: CASSRTSDSYNEQFF.

This chain uses TRBV3-1 (or the pseudogene TRBV3-2) with TRBJ2-7; D is unclear. CDR3 length: 13 residues. The V and J ends lost 0 bases and 7 bases respectively, with 10 bases between them. CDR1 and CDR2 (germline): LGHDT, YNNKEL (reference sequence). This chain's CDR3 is CASSQDPAREQYF. The CDR3 nucleotides are TGTGCCAGCAGCCAAGATCCCGCTAGAGAGCAGTACTTC.